This T cell receptor (beta chain) was captured by sequencing in a study of blood T cell repertoires in COVID-19. Sequencing was performed with immunoSEQ multiplex PCR; in TCRdb, only in-frame clones are kept and a portion is missing. The repertoire holds approximately 210,000 clones, with about 80% as singletons. The V end lost 2 bases, the J end lost 7 bases, and 14 bases lay between the germline ends. The CDR3 is made up of 13 amino acids. The germline CDR1 and CDR2 sequences are SQVTM and ANQGSEA. Researchers sorted participants into cohorts using their self-reported clinical history. The V and J genes are TRBV29-1 and TRBJ1-1; no definite D call. Material for sequencing was PBMCs or T cells enriched from blood (not recorded which). This sequence originates from a man aged 40-55 years who had recovered from COVID-19. Written as DNA, the CDR3 is TGCAGCGTTGAAAAAGGAGGCGGCCGTGAAGCTTTCTTT. Protein sequence: CSVEKGGGREAFF.